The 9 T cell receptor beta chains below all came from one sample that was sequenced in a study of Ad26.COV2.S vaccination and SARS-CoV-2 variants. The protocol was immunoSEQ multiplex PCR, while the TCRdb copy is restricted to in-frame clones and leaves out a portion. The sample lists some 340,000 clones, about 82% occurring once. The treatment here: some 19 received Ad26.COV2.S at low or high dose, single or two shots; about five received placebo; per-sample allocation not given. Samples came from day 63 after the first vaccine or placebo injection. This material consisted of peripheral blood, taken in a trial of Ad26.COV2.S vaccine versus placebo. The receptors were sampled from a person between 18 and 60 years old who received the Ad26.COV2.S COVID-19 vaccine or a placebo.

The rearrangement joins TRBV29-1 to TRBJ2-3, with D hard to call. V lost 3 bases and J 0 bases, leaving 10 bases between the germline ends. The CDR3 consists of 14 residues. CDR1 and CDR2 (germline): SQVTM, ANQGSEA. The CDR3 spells CSVENPPSTDTQYF. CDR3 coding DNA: TGCAGCGTTGAGAACCCCCCTAGCACAGATACGCAGTATTTT.

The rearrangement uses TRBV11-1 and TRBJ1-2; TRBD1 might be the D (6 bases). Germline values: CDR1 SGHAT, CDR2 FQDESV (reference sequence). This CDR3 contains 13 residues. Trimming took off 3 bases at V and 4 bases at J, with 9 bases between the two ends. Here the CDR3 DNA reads TGTGCCAGCAGCTTTGGGGGCGGCTATGGCTACACCTTC. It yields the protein CASSFGGGYGYTF.

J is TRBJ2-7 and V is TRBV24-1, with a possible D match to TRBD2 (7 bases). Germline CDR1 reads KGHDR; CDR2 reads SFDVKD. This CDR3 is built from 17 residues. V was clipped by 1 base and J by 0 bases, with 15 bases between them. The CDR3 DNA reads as TGTGCCACCAGTGATTTATTGGGGGGGGGCCCCTCCTACGAGCAGTACTTC. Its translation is CATSDLLGGGPSYEQYF.

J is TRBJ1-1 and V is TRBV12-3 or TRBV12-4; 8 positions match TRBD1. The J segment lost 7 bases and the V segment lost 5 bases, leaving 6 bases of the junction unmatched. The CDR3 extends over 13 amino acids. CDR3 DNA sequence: TGTGCCAGCAGTCGAGGCGACAGGGGTGAAGCTTTCTTT. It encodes CASSRGDRGEAFF.

The CDR3 sequence is CAIKKGSQETQYF. CDR3 DNA sequence: TGTGCCATAAAAAAGGGGTCCCAAGAGACCCAGTACTTC. The chain uses TRBV10-3 and TRBJ2-5, with D maybe TRBD1 (5 bases). The ends were cut back, 9 bases at V and 1 base at J, with 12 bases in the middle. The CDR3 covers 13 residues. Germline V gene data show CDR1 as ENHRY and CDR2 as SYGVKD.

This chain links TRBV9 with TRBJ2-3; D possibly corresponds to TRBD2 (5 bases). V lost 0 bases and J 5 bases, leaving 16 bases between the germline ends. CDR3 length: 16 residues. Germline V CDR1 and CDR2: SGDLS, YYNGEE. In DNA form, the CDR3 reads TGTGCCAGCAGCGTAGGTACGGGGTGGGCGGGAGATACGCAGTATTTT. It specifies CASSVGTGWAGDTQYF.

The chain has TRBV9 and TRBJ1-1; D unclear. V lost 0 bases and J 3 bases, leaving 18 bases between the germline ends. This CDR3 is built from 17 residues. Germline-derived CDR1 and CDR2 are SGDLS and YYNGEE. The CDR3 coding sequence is TGTGCCAGCAGCGTAGTGCCCACTCGCGGGAGACACACTGAAGCTTTCTTT. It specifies CASSVVPTRGRHTEAFF.

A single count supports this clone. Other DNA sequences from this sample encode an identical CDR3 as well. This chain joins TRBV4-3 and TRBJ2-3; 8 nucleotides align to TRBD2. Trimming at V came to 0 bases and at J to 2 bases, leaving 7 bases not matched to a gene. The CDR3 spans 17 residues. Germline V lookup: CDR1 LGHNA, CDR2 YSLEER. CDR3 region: CASSQDGAGGYTDTQYF. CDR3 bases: TGCGCCAGCAGCCAAGATGGGGCGGGGGGATACACAGATACGCAGTATTTT.

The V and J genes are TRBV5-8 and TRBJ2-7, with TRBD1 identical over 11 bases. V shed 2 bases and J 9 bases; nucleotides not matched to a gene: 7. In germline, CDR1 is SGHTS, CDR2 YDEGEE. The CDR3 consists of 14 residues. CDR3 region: CASSLRDRGFGQYF. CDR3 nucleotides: TGTGCCAGCAGCTTACGGGACAGGGGGTTTGGGCAGTACTTC.